The 25 T cell receptor beta chains listed next were all sequenced from one sample in a study of cytomegalovirus exposure and HLA in healthy donors. The PCR ran on 60 Vbeta and 13 Jbeta primers. The protocol was immunoSEQ multiplex PCR, while the TCRdb copy is restricted to in-frame clones and leaves out a portion. Here the sample spans roughly 130,000 clones, approximately 76% being singletons. The sample was PBMCs. The receptors here all came from a man in his forties in good health and CMV-seronegative.

The rearrangement uses TRBV6-1 and TRBJ1-2; 7 bases agree with TRBD1. Per germline, CDR1 MNHNS and CDR2 SASEGT. J gave up 8 bases and V 1 base, and 10 bases lay outside the gene matches. CDR3 length: 15 amino acids. The CDR3, as DNA: TGTGCCAGCAGTGAAGATCCTCAGGGGGTGAAAGGCTACACCTTC. Translation: CASSEDPQGVKGYTF.

The rearrangement uses TRBV7-8 and TRBJ2-5; TRBD1 is a possible D gene (6 bases). The CDR3 contains 16 residues. CDR1 SGHVS and CDR2 FQNEAQ come from the germline V gene. Trimming took 8 bases from V and 4 from J, leaving 23 bases between them. The CDR3 DNA sequence: TGTGCCAGCGGAGCAGGGACACAAACTCGCCCAGAGACCCAGTACTTC. This sequence encodes CASGAGTQTRPETQYF.

The genes are TRBV7-6 and TRBJ2-7, with a tentative D call TRBD1 (6 bases). Between the trimmed V and J ends, which lost 5 bases and 0 bases, there was a span of 8 bases. This CDR3 has 13 residues. In germline, CDR1 is SGHVS, CDR2 FNYEAQ. The CDR3 loop reads CASSQTGSYEQYF. In DNA, the CDR3 is TGTGCCAGCAGCCAGACAGGCTCCTACGAGCAGTACTTC.

The CDR3: CASRTGSGDTQYF. The CDR3 nucleotides read TGTGCCAGCAGAACGGGGTCCGGAGATACGCAGTATTTT. This chain joins TRBV27 and TRBJ2-3; D is possibly TRBD2 (5 bases). This CDR3 region has 13 residues. V was trimmed by 6 bases and J by 5 bases, leaving 12 bases between them. Germline CDR1 is MNHEY and CDR2 is SMNVEV (reference sequence).

The rearrangement links TRBV27 to TRBJ2-1; 9 nucleotides line up with TRBD1. The CDR3 totals 16 residues. Per germline, CDR1 MNHEY and CDR2 SMNVEV (reference sequence). J lost 4 bases, V lost 6 bases, and 10 bases had no gene match. The CDR3 DNA is TGTGCCAGCAGAACCTACGGGACAGGGTTATACAATGAGCAGTTCTTC. Translating gives CASRTYGTGLYNEQFF.

The genes are TRBV10-2 and TRBJ2-5; weak D call: TRBD1 (5 bases). The J call is doubtful: the DNA matches TRBJ2-7 better. CDR3 length: 14 residues. Germline V lookup: CDR1 WSHSY, CDR2 SAAADI. The CDR3 nucleotides read TGCGCCAGCAGTGAGACAGGAAACTCCTACGAGCAGTACTTC. Encoded protein: CASSETGNSYEQYF.

This chain connects TRBV7-8 to TRBJ1-5, with 7 bases identical to TRBD1. CDR1 is SGHVS and CDR2 is FQNEAQ in the germline V gene. The CDR3 has 16 amino acids. V was clipped by 0 bases and J by 6 bases; unmatched bases: 8. The CDR3 loop reads CASSLAPTGLIQPQHF. The CDR3 DNA reads TGTGCCAGCAGCTTAGCCCCGACAGGGCTCATTCAGCCCCAGCATTTT.

This chain links TRBV27 with TRBJ1-5; 8 bases fit TRBD1. The CDR3 totals 15 residues. In germline, CDR1 is MNHEY, CDR2 SMNVEV (reference sequence). Trimming cost V 5 bases and J 5 bases; bases outside gene matches: 8. As DNA, the CDR3 is TGTGCCAGCAGTGACCGACAGGGGTTCCATCAGCCCCAGCATTTT. Protein: CASSDRQGFHQPQHF.

This sequence joins TRBV28 and TRBJ2-7, with D possibly matching TRBD2 (5 bases). Germline lookup yields CDR1 MDHEN and CDR2 SYDVKM. The V and J ends lost 6 bases and 7 bases respectively, with 22 bases between them. The CDR3 is 15 residues long. The CDR3 sequence: CASRGPGQEVGEQYF. Written as DNA, the CDR3 is TGTGCCAGCAGGGGCCCCGGGCAGGAGGTAGGGGAGCAGTACTTC.

The chain couples TRBV5-8 to TRBJ1-1, with TRBD1 identical over 8 bases. Germline V gene lookup returns CDR1 SGHTS and CDR2 YDEGEE. CDR3 length: 16 residues. Trimming cost V 4 bases and J 3 bases; bases outside gene matches: 11. The chain's CDR3 is CASSGLPGGADTEAFF. Here the CDR3 DNA reads TGTGCCAGCAGCGGGTTGCCAGGGGGCGCGGACACTGAAGCTTTCTTT.

This clone came up once. The rearrangement links TRBV19 to TRBJ1-2; D is ambiguous. Trimming removed 0 bases from V and 5 bases from J, with 22 bases in between. The CDR3 has 18 amino acids. Germline V gives CDR1 LNHDA, CDR2 SQIVND (reference sequence). CDR3 sequence: CASSIDPSAAAYPYGYTF. The CDR3 bases are TGTGCCAGTAGTATAGATCCGTCGGCAGCAGCGTACCCGTATGGCTACACCTTC.

In nucleotides, the CDR3 is TGTGCCAGCAGCTTAGTTGGTGCGGGGAATGAGCAGTTCTTC. This encodes CASSLVGAGNEQFF. V and J are TRBV7-9 and TRBJ2-1, with D perhaps TRBD2 (6 bases). CDR3 length: 14 residues. Looked up from germline, CDR1 is SEHNR and CDR2 is FQNEAQ (reference sequence). V was shortened by 1 base and J by 7 bases, with 11 bases between the two germline ends.

This clone appeared once. CDR3 residues: CASSQLPKGGVDGYTF. DNA of the CDR3: TGCGCCAGCAGCCAACTCCCTAAAGGGGGGGTTGATGGCTACACCTTC. This chain joins TRBV4-1 and TRBJ1-2; D possibly corresponds to TRBD1 (6 bases). V gave up 2 bases and J gave up 6 bases, with 19 bases separating them. This CDR3 has 16 amino acids. Germline V CDR1 and CDR2: MGHRA, YSYEKL.

The chain joins TRBV27 to TRBJ2-7; a weak D match, TRBD1 (5 bases). The CDR3 spans 13 residues. Trimming shortened V by 5 bases and J by 2 bases, and 10 bases separated the two germline ends. Germline V CDR1 and CDR2: MNHEY, SMNVEV (reference sequence). CDR3 amino acids: CASSIQGAYEQYF. For the CDR3, the DNA is TGTGCCAGCAGTATCCAGGGTGCCTACGAGCAGTACTTC.

This clone was seen only once. This rearrangement joins TRBV10-3 to TRBJ1-1; TRBD1 is a possible D gene (6 bases). V lost 6 bases, J lost 2 bases, and 10 bases lay in between. Germline V gene lookup returns CDR1 ENHRY and CDR2 SYGVKD. This CDR3 has 13 amino acids. In nucleotides, the CDR3 is TGTGCCATCAGATGGACAGCTAACACTGAAGCTTTCTTT. Residues: CAIRWTANTEAFF.

This chain uses TRBV15 with TRBJ1-1; 8 bases map to TRBD1. The CDR3 consists of 12 residues. V shed 3 bases, J shed 11 bases, and the junction held 5 bases outside the gene matches. The germline V gene encodes CDR1 LNHNV and CDR2 YYDKDF (reference sequence). The CDR3 nucleotides read TGTGCCACCAGCAGGGCGGACAGGGAGGCTTTCTTT. It translates to CATSRADREAFF. Variable domain in full (rest from reference TRBV15 and TRBJ1-1): DAMVIQNPRYQVTQFGKPVTLSCSQTLNHNVMYWYQQKSSQAPKLLFHYYDKDFNNEADTPDNFQSRRPNTSFCFLDIRSPGLGDTAMYLCATSRADREAFFGQGTRLTVV.

The chain combines TRBV9 with TRBJ2-7, with 10 bases lining up with TRBD2. The CDR3 extends over 16 amino acids. Germline V gene sequence: CDR1 SGDLS, CDR2 YYNGEE. V gave up 4 bases and J gave up 0 bases; unmatched junction bases: 7. The CDR3 DNA sequence: TGTGCCAGCAGCCTCCACGGGACTAGCGTCTCCTACGAGCAGTACTTC. Encoded protein: CASSLHGTSVSYEQYF. The variable domain in full, completed from reference TRBV9 and TRBJ2-7, reads DSGVTQTPKHLITATGQRVTLRCSPRSGDLSVYWYQQSLDQGLQFLIQYYNGEERAKGNILERFSAQQFPDLHSELNLSSLELGDSALYFCASSLHGTSVSYEQYFGPGTRLTVT.

The chain recombines TRBV2 with TRBJ1-1, with 8 bases identical to TRBD1. Germline V gene lookup returns CDR1 SNHLY and CDR2 FYNNEI. Trimming removed 3 bases from V and 4 bases from J; junction bases left unmatched: 13. The CDR3 has 17 amino acids. The CDR3: CASSERRTGSGSTEAFF. The CDR3, as DNA: TGTGCCAGCAGTGAGAGGCGGACAGGGTCGGGTAGCACTGAAGCTTTCTTT.

The chain recombines TRBV2 with TRBJ2-5, with 7 bases identical to TRBD2. J was trimmed by 2 bases and V by 11 bases; bases with no gene match: 5. Germline CDR1 is SNHLY and CDR2 is FYNNEI. The CDR3 runs to 12 residues. Here the CDR3 reads CAFRDYQETQYF. The CDR3 nucleotides read TGTGCCTTCCGGGACTATCAAGAGACCCAGTACTTC. Supplemented by reference TRBV2 and TRBJ2-5, the full variable domain reads EPEVTQTPSHQVTQMGQEVILRCVPISNHLYFYWYRQILGQKVEFLVSFYNNEISEKSEIFDDQFSVERPDGSNFTLKIRSTKLEDSAMYFCAFRDYQETQYFGPGTRLLVL.

This rearrangement joins TRBV6-1 to TRBJ2-2; D is possibly TRBD1 (5 bases). Deletions cut 3 bases from V and 6 bases from J, with 17 bases between. Germline CDR1 reads MNHNS; CDR2 reads SASEGT. This CDR3 region has 16 residues. The CDR3 loop is CASSEPIQGLAGELFF. The CDR3 DNA sequence: TGTGCCAGCAGTGAGCCCATTCAGGGTTTGGCCGGGGAGCTGTTTTTT.

The chain joins TRBV28 to TRBJ2-2; 9 bases are a match to TRBD1. The J segment lost 6 bases and the V segment lost 3 bases, leaving 11 bases of the junction unmatched. The CDR3 extends over 17 amino acids. From germline, CDR1 is MDHEN and CDR2 SYDVKM. CDR3 coding DNA: TGTGCCAGCAGTTTGACGAGGGGGACAGGGTGGGCCGGGGAGCTGTTTTTT. Residues: CASSLTRGTGWAGELFF.

The CDR3 protein is CASSTLAGVLEQYF. For the CDR3, the DNA is TGTGCCAGCAGCACACTAGCGGGAGTACTCGAGCAGTACTTC. The V gene is TRBV28, the J gene TRBJ2-7, with 11 bases that match TRBD2. This CDR3 contains 14 residues. V dropped 6 bases and J dropped 6; count of bases not matched to a gene: 7. Germline V gene sequence: CDR1 MDHEN, CDR2 SYDVKM. The complete variable domain, with remaining parts taken from reference TRBV28 and TRBJ2-7, reads DVKVTQSSRYLVKRTGEKVFLECVQDMDHENMFWYRQDPGLGLRLIYFSYDVKMKEKGDIPEGYSVSREKKERFSLILESASTNQTSMYLCASSTLAGVLEQYFGPGTRLTVT.

The chain carries TRBV29-1 and TRBJ2-2; unclear D gene. The CDR3 is 12 residues long. CDR1 and CDR2 (germline): SQVTM, ANQGSEA. Trimming removed 5 bases at V and 1 base at J, with 5 bases between. The CDR3 reads CSVRENTGELFF. The CDR3 DNA reads TGCAGCGTTAGAGAGAACACCGGGGAGCTGTTTTTT.

V usage is TRBV19 and J usage is TRBJ2-5; 10 positions agree with TRBD1. The closer fit of TRBJ2-7 to the DNA end suggests the J call may be wrong. From germline, CDR1 is LNHDA and CDR2 SQIVND (reference sequence). This CDR3 contains 14 residues. The CDR3 here is CASSLGTGAYEQYF. In nucleotides, the CDR3 is TGTGCCAGTAGTCTCGGGACAGGGGCCTACGAGCAGTACTTC.

This clone was seen only a few times. The V gene is TRBV19, the J gene TRBJ2-1; 11 bases are shared with TRBD2. Germline lookup yields CDR1 LNHDA and CDR2 SQIVND (reference sequence). With 0 bases clipped from V and 9 bases from J, the junction kept 7 bases outside the gene matches. CDR3 length: 16 amino acids. The CDR3 region is CASSIDLLAGVLEQFF. CDR3 nucleotide sequence: TGTGCCAGTAGTATAGATCTACTAGCGGGGGTTCTTGAGCAGTTCTTC.